This T cell receptor (beta chain) was found in a study of blood T cells in healthy people across ages. As regards this clonotype: No antigen is known for it.

Each of the donors had roughly 10 milliliters of peripheral blood drawn into EDTA-treated Vacutainer tubes. For the second PCR, which ran for about 6 to 11 cycles, a sample-barcoded 5' primer and a J-beta primer mix were used. TCRdb processed the 5' RACE reads anew with MiXCR; each CDR3 protein has one entry. The sample consists of about 670,000 distinct CDR3 sequences, roughly half of them appearing once. This CDR3 is 14 amino acids long. CDR1 and CDR2 (germline): SGHRS, YFSETQ. Trimming left V 4 bases short and J 4 bases short, with 14 bases between. Findings and limits, study-wide: One million T cells yielded diversity estimates that were considered underestimates. Older age went with lower TCR beta diversity per million T cells, in a roughly linear way.

This chain links TRBV5-1 with TRBJ1-1; D unclear. The sequenced material came from blood. The TCR originated in a woman aged 80 or older in good health. The CDR3 bases are TGCGCCAGCAGCGTGGGGTCTACTACCACTGAAGCTTTCTTT. This translates into CASSVGSTTTEAFF.